The 24 T cell receptor beta chains below all came from one sample that was sequenced in a study of blood T cells in healthy people across ages (dated by TCRdb to between 2014 and 2017). The protocol used for the library was 5' RACE. TCRdb lists the instrument as Illumina HiSeq 2500. The second PCR ran for about 6 to 11 cycles and used a J-beta primer mix along with a sample-barcoded 5' primer. The public reads were run again by TCRdb, first through fastp at Q25 and then through MiXCR, and only productive beta chains were kept. Each entry is one CDR3 protein sequence, shown with its most common DNA and genes. For this sample there are roughly 1,000,000 distinct CDR3 sequences; 20% to 25% appear just once. Of the sample, 0.65% to 0.75% falls within the top ten clones. This same sample was also taken into another study, of T cells of mothers and their children.

The sequencing input was blood. All receptors derive from a girl aged 2 to 9 in good health.

This rearrangement joins TRBV20-1 to TRBJ2-1, with D unresolved. Trimming took off 6 bases at V and 2 bases at J, with 20 bases between the two ends. This CDR3 is built from 16 residues. The germline V gene has CDR1 DFQATT and CDR2 SNEGSKA (reference sequence). In DNA, the CDR3 is TGCAGTGCCGGGTCCTTAGGTTCTATTGCCTACAATGAGCAGTTCTTC. Its translation: CSAGSLGSIAYNEQFF.

The CDR3 protein is CASSSNARGANEKLFF. The CDR3 DNA sequence: TGTGCCAGCAGCTCAAACGCACGGGGGGCTAATGAAAAACTGTTTTTT. V and J are TRBV7-2 and TRBJ1-4; D perhaps matches TRBD1 (5 bases). The CDR3 totals 16 residues. Germline CDR1 SGHTA, CDR2 FQGNSA. Trimming removed 4 bases at V and 3 bases at J, with 15 bases between.

This clonotype appeared a few times. This chain uses TRBV29-1 with TRBJ2-5; 7 positions agree with TRBD1. The CDR3 covers 12 residues. Germline V lookup: CDR1 SQVTM, CDR2 ANQGSEA. V dropped 7 bases and J dropped 5; count of bases not matched to a gene: 7. CDR3 in amino acids: CSGLGDSETQYF. DNA of the CDR3: TGCAGCGGTCTGGGGGACAGCGAGACCCAGTACTTC. The whole variable domain, filled in from reference TRBV29-1 and TRBJ2-5, reads SAVISQKPSRDICQRGTSLTIQCQVDSQVTMMFWYRQQPGQSLTLIATANQGSEATYESGFVIDKFPISRPNLTFSTLTVSNMSPEDSSIYLCSGLGDSETQYFGPGTRLLVL.

This clonotype was counted only a few times. The CDR3 region is CASSFGRAYYNEQFF. CDR3 nucleotides: TGTGCCAGCAGTTTCGGCAGGGCGTACTACAATGAGCAGTTCTTC. This sequence joins TRBV27 and TRBJ2-1; a weak D match, TRBD1 (5 bases). This CDR3 comprises 15 residues. Germline V gene sequence: CDR1 MNHEY, CDR2 SMNVEV (reference sequence). The germline V and J ends were trimmed by 3 bases and 3 bases, with 12 bases remaining between them.

V usage is TRBV6-2 or TRBV6-3 and J usage is TRBJ1-5; D gene ambiguous. The CDR3 extends over 19 amino acids. Germline CDR1 is MNHEY and CDR2 is SVGEGT. V shed 4 bases and J shed 5 bases, with 27 bases lying between them. The CDR3 nucleotides read TGTGCCAGCAGTTCCGGACTCGGGATGACCCGCATTAGAGATCAGCCCCAGCATTTT. Translated, it gives CASSSGLGMTRIRDQPQHF.

The J gene is TRBJ2-5, the V gene TRBV20-1; 8 bases agree with TRBD1. J lost 5 bases, V lost 3 bases, and 8 bases had no gene match. This CDR3 is built from 14 residues. Germline V gene sequence: CDR1 DFQATT, CDR2 SNEGSKA (reference sequence). CDR3 in amino acids: CSASQGASGETQYF. CDR3 coding DNA: TGCAGTGCTAGCCAGGGGGCATCGGGGGAGACCCAGTACTTC.

This clonotype was seen more than once but under ten times. The junction departs from the called germline gene at one end, perhaps through a read error. V is TRBV27 and J is TRBJ2-3; D perhaps matches TRBD2 (5 bases). CDR3 length: 13 amino acids. Per germline, CDR1 MNHEY and CDR2 SMNVEV (reference sequence). The CDR3 reads CASSRWFGETQYF. CDR3 in DNA: TGTGCCAGCAGCCGGTGGTTTGGGGAGACCCAGTACTTT.

Comments on this clonotype: Possible read error: a much larger clone is one base away. The genes are TRBV12-3 or TRBV12-4 and TRBJ1-6; D ambiguous. The V gene lost 3 bases and the J gene lost 8 bases, with 5 bases spanning the gap. The CDR3 is 12 residues long. DNA for the CDR3: TGTGCCAGCAGTTTTACGGATTCACCCCTCCACTTT. Translating gives CASSFTDSPLHF.

This clonotype was recorded a few times. The CDR3 sequence is CATSDLGLLAGGTNEQFF. CDR3 bases: TGTGCCACCAGTGATTTGGGTCTCTTAGCGGGGGGCACAAATGAGCAGTTCTTC. The chain carries TRBV24-1 and TRBJ2-5; 10 bases fit TRBD2. The DNA end lines up better with TRBJ2-1; the J call may be wrong. The CDR3 is 18 amino acids. CDR1 KGHDR and CDR2 SFDVKD come from the germline V gene.

In the case of this clonotype: Sequence at one end of the junction differs from germline and may be a read error. The rearrangement links TRBV29-1 to TRBJ2-3; D uncertain. Germline values: CDR1 SQVTM, CDR2 ANQGSEA. The CDR3 covers 14 residues. This CDR3 is CSVDALVSADPQYF. The CDR3 DNA reads TGCAGCGTTGATGCCTTGGTGTCCGCAGATCCGCAGTATTTT.

The chain has TRBV7-9 and TRBJ2-1; D not resolved. The J call may be incorrect, as the DNA end agrees better with TRBJ2-7. Germline loops: CDR1 SEHNR, CDR2 FQNEAQ (reference sequence). This CDR3 region has 15 residues. The CDR3 reads CASSLEIGLDYEQYF. The CDR3 DNA sequence: TGTGCCAGCAGCTTGGAGATCGGGCTCGACTACGAGCAGTACTTC.

The chain has TRBV5-4 and TRBJ1-2; D is unclear. V was cut by 0 bases and J by 7 bases, with 10 bases left in between. Per germline, CDR1 SGHNT and CDR2 YYREEE (reference sequence). This CDR3 has 13 amino acids. The CDR3 nucleotides read TGTGCCAGCAGCTTGGAGGGAACGAGTGGCTACACCTTC. Translated: CASSLEGTSGYTF.

V and J are TRBV12-3 or TRBV12-4 and TRBJ1-1; the D gene is possibly TRBD1 (5 bases). The CDR3 has 15 residues. Trimming shortened V by 2 bases and J by 0 bases, and 10 bases separated the two germline ends. DNA for the CDR3: TGTGCCAGCAGTTTATCCCCAGGGATGAACACTGAAGCTTTCTTT. Amino acids: CASSLSPGMNTEAFF.

V and J are TRBV2 and TRBJ2-5, with 11 nucleotides matching TRBD2. CDR3 length: 14 residues. The trim removed 4 bases at V and 5 bases at J, leaving 3 bases unmatched. CDR1 is SNHLY and CDR2 is FYNNEI in the germline V gene. The CDR3 is CASSGLAGLETQYF. CDR3 coding DNA: TGTGCCAGCAGTGGACTAGCGGGGCTCGAGACCCAGTACTTC.

The chain couples TRBV20-1 to TRBJ1-2, with 8 bases identical to TRBD1. The CDR3 is made up of 13 amino acids. Losses at the gene ends were 1 base for V and 7 bases for J; bases not matched to a gene: 5. Germline CDR1 reads DFQATT; CDR2 reads SNEGSKA (reference sequence). CDR3 coding DNA: TGCAGTGCTAGAGTGAGACAGGGGTTTGGCTACACCTTC. Residues: CSARVRQGFGYTF.

This clonotype has at least ten counts. The chain recombines TRBV6-5 with TRBJ1-2, with a possible D match to TRBD1 (6 bases). CDR3 length: 15 residues. Germline lookup yields CDR1 MNHEY and CDR2 SVGAGI. V lost 7 bases to trimming and J lost 7 bases, with 22 bases between them. CDR3 in DNA: TGTGCCAGCAACCCGATTGGTCAGGGGTTGGGTGGCTACACCTTC. Its translation: CASNPIGQGLGGYTF.

Only a few counts were recorded for this clonotype. This chain joins TRBV4-3 and TRBJ2-5; 8 positions match TRBD2. Trimming removed 5 bases from V and 4 bases from J; junction bases left unmatched: 6. Germline lookup yields CDR1 LGHNA and CDR2 YSLEER. The CDR3 sequence is 14 residues long. This CDR3 is CASSTGLGSETQYF. Here the CDR3 DNA reads TGCGCCAGCAGCACGGGACTAGGTTCAGAGACCCAGTACTTC.

The chain recombines TRBV7-9 with TRBJ1-4; no definite D call. V lost 7 bases and J lost 8, with 8 bases in between. The CDR3 runs 11 residues. Germline V gives CDR1 SEHNR, CDR2 FQNEAQ (reference sequence). The CDR3 region has the DNA TGTGCCAGCATCGGCGGGGAAAAACTGTTTTTT. Its translation is CASIGGEKLFF. Drawing the rest from reference TRBV7-9 and TRBJ1-4, the complete variable domain is DTGVSQNPRHKITKRGQNVTFRCDPISEHNRLYWYRQTLGQGPEFLTYFQNEAQLEKSRLLSDRFSAERPKGSFSTLEIQRTEQGDSAMYLCASIGGEKLFFGSGTQLSVL.

Only a few counts were recorded for this clonotype. V and J are TRBV5-1 and TRBJ1-2; D might be TRBD1 (5 bases). The CDR3 has 15 residues. V was trimmed by 3 bases and J by 4 bases, leaving 16 bases between them. Germline loops: CDR1 SGHRS, CDR2 YFSETQ. The CDR3 DNA follows: TGCGCCAGCAGCTCGACACCGGGGCAGCTCTATGGCTACACCTTC. Residues: CASSSTPGQLYGYTF.

The table lists this clonotype with a few counts. CDR3 in DNA: TGTGCCAGCAGTGAAGGGGGCAACACCTACGAGCAGTACTTC. Its translation is CASSEGGNTYEQYF. This chain connects TRBV9 to TRBJ2-5; 7 bases are shared with TRBD1. The DNA end is a closer match to TRBJ2-7, so the J assignment may be wrong. This CDR3 has 14 amino acids. Germline-derived CDR1 and CDR2 are SGDLS and YYNGEE.

Only a few counts were recorded for this clonotype. The chain recombines TRBV7-3 with TRBJ2-1; D call uncertain. Germline CDR1 reads SGHTA; CDR2 reads FQGTGA. Trimming removed 2 bases from V and 0 bases from J, with 11 bases in between. The CDR3 is 16 amino acids. CDR3 sequence reads: CASSLSGPSSYNEQFF. CDR3 nucleotides: TGTGCCAGCAGCTTATCGGGTCCTAGCTCCTACAATGAGCAGTTCTTC.

V gene TRBV20-1 combines with J gene TRBJ2-1; the D is unclear. The CDR3 totals 14 residues. V gave up 6 bases and J gave up 4 bases, with 16 bases separating them. Germline V gives CDR1 DFQATT, CDR2 SNEGSKA (reference sequence). The CDR3 loop is CSANGPGLYNEQFF. The CDR3 DNA reads as TGCAGTGCCAACGGTCCCGGATTGTACAATGAGCAGTTCTTC.

This clonotype has only a few counts. The rearrangement links TRBV4-2 to TRBJ2-1; 8 bases match TRBD2. Germline CDR1 and CDR2: LGHNA and YNFKEQ. Trimming cost V 4 bases and J 7 bases; bases outside gene matches: 6. This CDR3 spans 14 amino acids. The CDR3 here is CASSREGLVNEQFF. CDR3 DNA sequence: TGTGCCAGCAGCCGAGAGGGACTAGTAAATGAGCAGTTCTTC.

The chain carries TRBV4-2 and TRBJ2-5; 7 bases match TRBD1. The CDR3 spans 12 residues. The junction had 4 bases not matched to a gene; V was cut back by 1 base and J by 11 bases. The germline V gene has CDR1 LGHNA and CDR2 YNFKEQ. The CDR3 DNA reads TGTGCCAGCAGCCAAGGGGGGACAGTACAGTACTTC. Amino acids: CASSQGGTVQYF.